One sample yielded the 11 T cell receptor beta chains listed below, sequenced in a study of shared clonotypes between healthy human individuals (dated by TCRdb to about 2020). Receptor amplification or capture employed the immunoSEQ multiplex PCR assay. Imported from immuneACCESS, the table was reduced by TCRdb to in-frame sequences with V and J called. These copies leave out some clones; in studies compared against another copy, an unresolved V gene accounts for under half, and the cause of the remainder is not known. Here the sample has about 2.1 million clones; 90% to 95% occur a single time. 1.7% of the sample lies in the top ten. For the CD8 naive samples, CD45RO-negative cells were positively selected for CCR7, yielding a CD45RA+CCR7+ population from which TemRA cells were excluded. Sequenced input: naive CD8+ T cells from PBMCs. The label giving this sample's cell subset or site can be read as: CD45RA+CCR7+. The source of these receptors is a man aged 18 to 35 in good health. Some clones in this sample may be carry-over from other donors' samples.

This chain links TRBV5-1 with TRBJ1-5, with a possible D match to TRBD1 (5 bases). Trimming pared 4 bases from V and 0 bases from J, leaving 11 bases between. The CDR3 loop spans 15 amino acids. CDR1 is SGHRS and CDR2 is YFSETQ in the germline V gene. Here the CDR3 DNA reads TGCGCCAGCAGCCTGGACGGGGGTAGCAATCAGCCCCAGCATTTT. Its protein product is CASSLDGGSNQPQHF. The entire variable domain, with the rest obtained from reference TRBV5-1 and TRBJ1-5, is as follows: KAGVTQTPRYLIKTRGQQVTLSCSPISGHRSVSWYQQTPGQGLQFLFEYFSETQRNKGNFPGRFSGRQFSNSRSEMNVSTLELGDSALYLCASSLDGGSNQPQHFGDGTRLSIL.

The chain links TRBV4-1 to TRBJ2-3; 8 nucleotides agree with TRBD1. Germline V gene sequence: CDR1 MGHRA, CDR2 YSYEKL. CDR3 length equals 17 residues. Losses at the gene ends were 2 bases for V and 7 bases for J; bases not matched to a gene: 14. The CDR3 protein is CASSQRHGTGQENTQYF. CDR3 sequence (DNA): TGCGCCAGCAGCCAACGCCATGGGACGGGACAGGAAAATACGCAGTATTTT.

This chain uses TRBV7-9 with TRBJ2-7; 9 nucleotides line up with TRBD2. The CDR3 spans 15 residues. With 4 bases clipped from V and 5 bases from J, the junction kept 9 bases outside the gene matches. Germline assignment: CDR1 SEHNR and CDR2 FQNEAQ (reference sequence). CDR3 nucleotides: TGTGCCAGCAGCTCCTGGCGGGAGGGCCGAGACGAGCAGTACTTC. This codes for CASSSWREGRDEQYF.

The rearrangement links TRBV27 to TRBJ2-1, with 7 bases matching TRBD2. Looked up from germline, CDR1 is MNHEY and CDR2 is SMNVEV (reference sequence). J lost 4 bases, V lost 5 bases, and 11 bases had no gene match. This CDR3 comprises 16 residues. DNA of the CDR3: TGTGCCAGCAGTCCTCCGGGACTAAGGACTTACAATGAGCAGTTCTTC. Its protein product is CASSPPGLRTYNEQFF.

The chain has TRBV4-3 and TRBJ2-5; TRBD1 aligns across 8 bases. V lost 5 bases, J lost 1 base, and 6 bases stayed unmatched. This CDR3 region has 15 residues. The germline CDR1 and CDR2 sequences are LGHNA and YSLEER. CDR3 loop: CASSADRDFQETQYF. The CDR3 region has the DNA TGCGCCAGCAGCGCGGACAGGGATTTCCAAGAGACCCAGTACTTC.

The rearrangement links TRBV7-9 to TRBJ2-1, with D maybe TRBD2 (5 bases). V was shortened by 3 bases and J by 5 bases, with 8 bases between the two germline ends. CDR3 length equals 13 residues. Germline V gene sequence: CDR1 SEHNR, CDR2 FQNEAQ (reference sequence). Here the CDR3 DNA reads TGTGCCAGCAGCTTGAGGGATGACAATGAGCAGTTCTTC. Translation gives CASSLRDDNEQFF.

The rearrangement links TRBV11-2 to TRBJ2-1, with D uncertain. CDR1 is SGHAT and CDR2 is FQNNGV in the germline V gene. V lost 1 base to trimming and J lost 14 bases, with 15 bases between them. CDR3 length: 13 amino acids. CDR3 amino acids: CASSLGSGKEKFF. The CDR3 DNA reads TGTGCCAGCAGCTTAGGAAGTGGCAAAGAAAAGTTCTTC.

The chain links TRBV9 to TRBJ2-2; 9 positions match TRBD2. The V gene's germline CDR1 is SGDLS and CDR2 YYNGEE. V dropped 0 bases and J dropped 1; count of bases not matched to a gene: 4. The CDR3 covers 17 residues. CDR3 sequence reads: CASSVALAGLNTGELFF. The CDR3 nucleotides read TGTGCCAGCAGCGTAGCACTAGCGGGCCTGAACACCGGGGAGCTGTTTTTT. Full variable domain (outside the CDR3, taken from reference TRBV9 and TRBJ2-2): DSGVTQTPKHLITATGQRVTLRCSPRSGDLSVYWYQQSLDQGLQFLIQYYNGEERAKGNILERFSAQQFPDLHSELNLSSLELGDSALYFCASSVALAGLNTGELFFGEGSRLTVL.

The chain joins TRBV19 to TRBJ2-1; perhaps TRBD1 as D (6 bases). Germline V gene sequence: CDR1 LNHDA, CDR2 SQIVND (reference sequence). V was pared by 6 bases and J by 0 bases, with 18 bases between. The CDR3 loop spans 17 amino acids. The CDR3 bases are TGTGCCAGTAGCCGAATGCTCGGGACACCCTCCTACAATGAGCAGTTCTTC. It encodes CASSRMLGTPSYNEQFF.

The V call is TRBV6-1, the J call TRBJ1-5; tentatively, D is TRBD1 (5 bases). The V end lost 0 bases, the J end lost 8 bases, and 17 bases lay between the germline ends. The CDR3 consists of 16 residues. The V gene's germline CDR1 is MNHNS and CDR2 SASEGT. The CDR3 region has the DNA TGTGCCAGCAGTGAAGCACCGGACATCATCGTGGAGCCCCAGCATTTT. Translation gives CASSEAPDIIVEPQHF.

The chain recombines TRBV7-8 with TRBJ2-5; TRBD2 matches at 7 bases. The CDR3 sequence is 18 residues long. Per germline, CDR1 SGHVS and CDR2 FQNEAQ. V shed 2 bases, J shed 2 bases, and the junction held 14 bases outside the gene matches. The CDR3, as DNA: TGTGCCAGCAGCTTATCATCCGAACTAGCGACGATGCAAGAGACCCAGTACTTC. This sequence encodes CASSLSSELATMQETQYF.